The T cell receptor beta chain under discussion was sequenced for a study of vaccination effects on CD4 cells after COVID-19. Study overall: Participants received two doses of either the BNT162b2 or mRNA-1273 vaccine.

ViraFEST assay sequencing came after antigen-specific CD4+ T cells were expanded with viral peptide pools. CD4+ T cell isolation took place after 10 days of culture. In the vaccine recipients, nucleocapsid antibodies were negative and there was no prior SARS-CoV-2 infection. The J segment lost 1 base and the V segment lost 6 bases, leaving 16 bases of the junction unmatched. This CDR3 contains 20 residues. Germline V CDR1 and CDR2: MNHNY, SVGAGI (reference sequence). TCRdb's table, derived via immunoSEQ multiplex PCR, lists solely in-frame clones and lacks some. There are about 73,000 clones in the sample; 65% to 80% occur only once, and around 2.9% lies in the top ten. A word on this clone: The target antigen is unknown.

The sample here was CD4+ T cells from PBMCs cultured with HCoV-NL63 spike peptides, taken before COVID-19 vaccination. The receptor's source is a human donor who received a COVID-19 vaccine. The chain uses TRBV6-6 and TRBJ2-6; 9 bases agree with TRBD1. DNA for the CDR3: TGTGCCAGCAGCCCCTACCGGACAGGGGTGATTGGGTCTGGGGCCAACGTCCTGACTTTC. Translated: CASSPYRTGVIGSGANVLTF.